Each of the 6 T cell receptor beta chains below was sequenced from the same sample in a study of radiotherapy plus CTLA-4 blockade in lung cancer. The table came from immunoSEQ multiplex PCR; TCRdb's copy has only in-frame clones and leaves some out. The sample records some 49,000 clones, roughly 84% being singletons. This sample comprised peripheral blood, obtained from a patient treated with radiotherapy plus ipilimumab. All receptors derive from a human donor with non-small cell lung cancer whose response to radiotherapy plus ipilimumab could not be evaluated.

CDR3 sequence (DNA): TGTGCCAGCAGTTTATTGGGGACAGGGGCCCATCAGCCCCAGCATTTT. Its protein product is CASSLLGTGAHQPQHF. J is TRBJ1-5 and V is TRBV28; 10 nucleotides align to TRBD1. There are 16 residues in the CDR3. The V gene end was trimmed by 1 base and the J gene end by 5 bases; junction bases not matched to a gene: 5. In germline, CDR1 is MDHEN, CDR2 SYDVKM.

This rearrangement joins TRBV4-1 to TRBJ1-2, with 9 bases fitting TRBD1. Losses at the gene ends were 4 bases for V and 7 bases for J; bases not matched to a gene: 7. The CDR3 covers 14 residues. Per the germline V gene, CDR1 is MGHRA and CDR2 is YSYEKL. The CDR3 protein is CASSLRTGVRGYTF. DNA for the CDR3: TGCGCCAGCAGCCTAAGGACAGGGGTACGTGGCTACACCTTC.

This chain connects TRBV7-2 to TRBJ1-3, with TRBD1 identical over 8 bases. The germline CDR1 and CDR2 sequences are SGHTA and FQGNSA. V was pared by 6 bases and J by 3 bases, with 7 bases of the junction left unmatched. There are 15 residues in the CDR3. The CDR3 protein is CASSQQGAGGNTIYF. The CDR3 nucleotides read TGTGCCAGCAGTCAGCAGGGGGCAGGTGGAAACACCATATATTTT.

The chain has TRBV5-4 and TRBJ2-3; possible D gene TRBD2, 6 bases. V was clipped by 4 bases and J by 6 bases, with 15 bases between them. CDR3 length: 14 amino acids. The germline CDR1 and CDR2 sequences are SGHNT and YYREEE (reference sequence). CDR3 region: CASSQTGGLDTQYF. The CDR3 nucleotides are TGTGCCAGCAGCCAAACAGGAGGGCTTGATACGCAGTATTTT. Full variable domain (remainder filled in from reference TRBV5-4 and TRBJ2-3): ETGVTQSPTHLIKTRGQQVTLRCSSQSGHNTVSWYQQALGQGPQFIFQYYREEENGRGNFPPRFSGLQFPNYSSELNVNALELDDSALYLCASSQTGGLDTQYFGPGTRLTVL.

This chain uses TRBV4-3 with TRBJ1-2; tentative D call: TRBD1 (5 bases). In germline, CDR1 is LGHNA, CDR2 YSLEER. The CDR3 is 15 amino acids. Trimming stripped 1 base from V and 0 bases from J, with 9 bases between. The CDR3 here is CASSQGGQPNYGYTF. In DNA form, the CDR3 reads TGCGCCAGCAGCCAAGGGGGCCAGCCTAACTATGGCTACACCTTC.

CDR3 DNA sequence: TGTGCCAGCAGCGTAGCGCCCGGGACACTCCTTGGGGGACAGCAGTACTTC. Protein product: CASSVAPGTLLGGQQYF. The chain combines TRBV9 with TRBJ2-7; perhaps TRBD1 as D (6 bases). The CDR3 spans 17 residues. The V and J ends lost 0 bases and 8 bases respectively, with 24 bases between them. Germline-derived CDR1 and CDR2 are SGDLS and YYNGEE. Drawing the rest from reference TRBV9 and TRBJ2-7, the complete variable domain is DSGVTQTPKHLITATGQRVTLRCSPRSGDLSVYWYQQSLDQGLQFLIQYYNGEERAKGNILERFSAQQFPDLHSELNLSSLELGDSALYFCASSVAPGTLLGGQQYFGPGTRLTVT.